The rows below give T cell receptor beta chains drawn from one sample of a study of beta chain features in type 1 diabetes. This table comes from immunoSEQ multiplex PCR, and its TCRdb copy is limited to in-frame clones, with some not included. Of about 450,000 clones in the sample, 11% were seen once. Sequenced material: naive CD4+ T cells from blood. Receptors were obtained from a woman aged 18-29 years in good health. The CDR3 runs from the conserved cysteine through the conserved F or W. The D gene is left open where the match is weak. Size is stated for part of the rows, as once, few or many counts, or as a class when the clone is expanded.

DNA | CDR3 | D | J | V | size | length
TGTGCCAGCAGCCACGCCCCGGGACGGAGCCCGGATACGCAGTATTTT | CASSHAPGRSPDTQYF | NA | TRBJ2-3 | TRBV7-2 | few | 16
TGTGCCAGCAGCCCCCGCCTTGGGACGCGGAACACTGAAGCTTTCTTT | CASSPRLGTRNTEAFF | NA | TRBJ1-1 | TRBV14 | NA | 16
TGTGCCAGCAGAGAACAGGGGCTGAGTGAAAAACTGTTTTTT | CASREQGLSEKLFF | TRBD1 | TRBJ1-4 | TRBV2 | few | 14
TGTGCCAGCAGCCTCCTGGACAGGGACAATGAGCAGTTCTTC | CASSLLDRDNEQFF | TRBD1 | TRBJ2-1 | TRBV7-3 | NA | 14
TGTGCCAGCAGTAACCCGACGAGGAGCTCCTACAATGAGCAGTTCTTC | CASSNPTRSSYNEQFF | NA | TRBJ2-1 | TRBV27 | NA | 16
TGCGCCAGCAGCCAAGGGTTCACAGATACGCAGTATTTT | CASSQGFTDTQYF | NA | TRBJ2-3 | TRBV4-3 | few | 13
TGCAGTGCTAGACCCCGGGGTGGCTACACCTTC | CSARPRGGYTF | NA | TRBJ1-2 | TRBV20-1 | few | 11
TGTGCCAGCAGTGAATCCCCAGCTGAAGCTTTCTTT | CASSESPAEAFF | NA | TRBJ1-1 | TRBV25-1 | few | 12
TGTGCCTGGAGTACGGACAGGGTAGGGGAAAAACTGTTTTTT | CAWSTDRVGEKLFF | TRBD1 | TRBJ1-4 | TRBV30 | NA | 14
TGCGCCAGCAGCTTGGAGCCGCGGGCAAGAAATCAGCCCCAGCATTTT | CASSLEPRARNQPQHF | NA | TRBJ1-5 | TRBV5-1 | NA | 16
TGCGCCAGCAGCTTGGCCTATGAGGGTTCGGGTGGCTACACCTTC | CASSLAYEGSGGYTF | NA | TRBJ1-2 | TRBV5-1 | few | 15
TGCAGCGTTGACAGGGGGGATGGTGAAAAACTGTTTTTT | CSVDRGDGEKLFF | TRBD1 | TRBJ1-4 | TRBV29-1 | NA | 13
TGTGCCAGCAGCGGCAGAGCGAACACTGAAGCTTTCTTT | CASSGRANTEAFF | NA | TRBJ1-1 | TRBV7-9 | NA | 13
TGTGCCAGCAGCTTAAGGGCCAAAATCTTCTTC | CASSLRAKIFF | NA | TRBJ2-7 | TRBV7-2 | few | 11
TGTGCCAGCATATCCTCGGGGACTGAGAGCTCCTACGAGCAGTACTTC | CASISSGTESSYEQYF | NA | TRBJ2-7 | TRBV13 | few | 16
TGCGCCAGCAGCCAAGTGGGCACCTTTCGGGAGACCCAGTACTTC | CASSQVGTFRETQYF | NA | TRBJ2-5 | TRBV4-1 | few | 15
TGTGCCAGCAGCCCCCGGGGTGCCTCCTACAATGAGCAGTTCTTC | CASSPRGASYNEQFF | NA | TRBJ2-1 | TRBV9 | NA | 15
TGTGCCAGCAAGCGGGGGGCAGAGACCCAGTACTTC | CASKRGAETQYF | TRBD2 | TRBJ2-5 | TRBV28 | NA | 12
TGTGCCTGGAGTGGCGGAGGGCAGGGCAAAAACATTCAGTACTTC | CAWSGGGQGKNIQYF | NA | TRBJ2-4 | TRBV30 | NA | 15
TGTGCCAGCAGGAGGGCTGGGGCCAAAAACATTCAGTACTTC | CASRRAGAKNIQYF | NA | TRBJ2-4 | TRBV14 | few | 14
TGTGCCGGGGGACAGGGGCCCTACGAGCAGTACTTC | CAGGQGPYEQYF | TRBD1 | TRBJ2-7 | TRBV6-1 | few | 12
TGCGCCAGCAGCCTGGGACTAGCGGGGACCGGCGATGAGCAGTTCTTC | CASSLGLAGTGDEQFF | TRBD2 | TRBJ2-1 | TRBV4-1 | NA | 16
TGTGCCAGCAGTGAATCTTACTCCGGGAGGCGTGAGTACTTC | CASSESYSGRREYF | TRBD2 | TRBJ2-5 | TRBV25-1 | NA | 14
TGTGCCAGCAGCCCAGGAAGGGGGAGTGAGCAGTTCTTC | CASSPGRGSEQFF | NA | TRBJ2-1 | TRBV7-9 | few | 13
TGTGCCAGCAGTAAGACAGGGGATGGATACAACATTCAGTACTTC | CASSKTGDGYNIQYF | TRBD1 | TRBJ2-4 | TRBV7-2 | few | 15
TGTGCCAGCAGCCCTTGGGTCTCGAACACCGGGGAGCTGTTTTTT | CASSPWVSNTGELFF | NA | TRBJ2-2 | TRBV7-2 | few | 15
TGTGCCTGGAGTGTACTTCCGATGGCCGGGGAGCTGTTTTTT | CAWSVLPMAGELFF | NA | TRBJ2-2 | TRBV30 | NA | 14
TGTGCCAGCAGTACAGACAGGAGGGGGGCTTCACCCCTCCACTTT | CASSTDRRGASPLHF | NA | TRBJ1-6 | TRBV28 | few | 15
TGTGCCAGCAGCTTATACCTGCCCGAGCAGTTCTTC | CASSLYLPEQFF | NA | TRBJ2-1 | TRBV7-8 | few | 12
TGCAGTGCTAACCGAAAGAGGCAGTACTTC | CSANRKRQYF | NA | TRBJ2-7 | TRBV20-1 | NA | 10
TGTGCCTGGAGCCGGGACAATGGGAACACTGAAGCTTTCTTT | CAWSRDNGNTEAFF | NA | TRBJ1-1 | TRBV30 | few | 14
TGTGCCAGTAGTGACCAGGGTACAGCTAACTATGGCTACACCTTC | CASSDQGTANYGYTF | NA | TRBJ1-2 | TRBV19 | few | 15
TGTGCCAGCAGCTTATGGGACAGGAACTACGAGCAGTACTTC | CASSLWDRNYEQYF | TRBD1 | TRBJ2-7 | TRBV5-6 | NA | 14
TGTGCCAGCAGGCCCGGGACAGCGAGGGGGGGAACTGAAGCTTTCTTT | CASRPGTARGGTEAFF | TRBD1 | TRBJ1-1 | TRBV27 | once | 16
TGTGCCAGCAGCGTTCTAGCGGGAGTCTCAGATACGCAGTATTTT | CASSVLAGVSDTQYF | TRBD2 | TRBJ2-3 | TRBV9 | NA | 15
TGTGCCAGCAGCTTAGAGGTTCGTGGCTACACCTTC | CASSLEVRGYTF | NA | TRBJ1-2 | TRBV7-9 | NA | 12
TGCGCCAGCAGCGGGCAGGACACCGGGGAGCTGTTTTTT | CASSGQDTGELFF | NA | TRBJ2-2 | TRBV5-1 | NA | 13
TGTGCCAGCAGTGACCGGGCTCCTAGCACAGATACGCAGTATTTT | CASSDRAPSTDTQYF | NA | TRBJ2-3 | TRBV2 | NA | 15
TGTGCCAGCAGTGAACAGATCTACGAGCAGTACTTC | CASSEQIYEQYF | NA | TRBJ2-7 | TRBV25-1 | few | 12
TGTGCCAGCAGACCTAGAGGGACAGATGAAAAACTGTTTTTT | CASRPRGTDEKLFF | TRBD1 | TRBJ1-4 | TRBV6-1 | NA | 14
TGCGCCAGCAGCCAAGGGACTAGCGGGAGGTTCCCATACAATGAGCAGTTCTTC | CASSQGTSGRFPYNEQFF | TRBD2 | TRBJ2-1 | TRBV4-1 | NA | 18
TGTGCCAGCAGCTTAGTTCTGTCGGGGTCCGGGGCCAACGTCCTGACTTTC | CASSLVLSGSGANVLTF | NA | TRBJ2-6 | TRBV7-2 | NA | 17
TGTGCCAGCAGCCAAGATCGGAGAGATACGCAGTATTTT | CASSQDRRDTQYF | NA | TRBJ2-3 | TRBV14 | NA | 13
TGTGCCAGCAGCGTAGTTCCGGGAGGGCCCGGGAATGAGCAGTTCTTC | CASSVVPGGPGNEQFF | TRBD2 | TRBJ2-1 | TRBV9 | few | 16
TGCAGCGTAGAAGCTATATCCCGACAGGTCGTAGACCCGAACACTGAAGCTTTCTTT | CSVEAISRQVVDPNTEAFF | NA | TRBJ1-1 | TRBV29-1 | NA | 19
TGTGCCAGCCGAGAGAGGGGAGGGGGAGAAGAGACCCAGTACTTC | CASRERGGGEETQYF | NA | TRBJ2-5 | TRBV5-4 | few | 15
TGTGCCAGCAGTGAAGAGGGCGGTTTGAACACTGAAGCTTTCTTT | CASSEEGGLNTEAFF | NA | TRBJ1-1 | TRBV6-1 | few | 15
TGCGCCAGCAGCTCCGGGGTCACTGAAGCTTTCTTT | CASSSGVTEAFF | NA | TRBJ1-1 | TRBV5-1 | NA | 12
TGTGCCACCAGCAGAGATGGGGGGCTGTACGAGCAGTACTTC | CATSRDGGLYEQYF | NA | TRBJ2-7 | TRBV15 | NA | 14
TGTGCCTGGAGTGCGGACAGGCCCGCCTTC | CAWSADRPAF | TRBD1 | TRBJ1-2 | TRBV30 | few | 10
TGTGCCAGCTCACCTACCAACGGCCCAGATACGCAGTATTTT | CASSPTNGPDTQYF | NA | TRBJ2-3 | TRBV18 | NA | 14
TGCGCCAGCAGCCCAATGACGGGACAGGGGGCCTACAATGAGCAGTTCTTC | CASSPMTGQGAYNEQFF | TRBD1 | TRBJ2-1 | TRBV23-1 | NA | 17
TGTGCCAGCAACCGGGACAGGGGGGAAAAACTGTTTTTT | CASNRDRGEKLFF | TRBD1 | TRBJ1-4 | TRBV28 | NA | 13
TGTGCCAGCAGCGTACTGGGGACTAGCGGGAGTAAGGCGTTCTTC | CASSVLGTSGSKAFF | TRBD2 | TRBJ2-1 | TRBV9 | few | 15
TGTGCCAGCAGTTTAAGGTATCCGCGGAACACTGAAGCTTTCTTT | CASSLRYPRNTEAFF | NA | TRBJ1-1 | TRBV27 | NA | 15
TGTGCCAGCTCACCGCCGGGACTAGTAAAGGAGACCCAGTACTTC | CASSPPGLVKETQYF | TRBD2 | TRBJ2-5 | TRBV18 | few | 15
TGTGCCAGCAGACTGGGCCCCACAGATACGCAGTATTTT | CASRLGPTDTQYF | NA | TRBJ2-3 | TRBV25-1 | NA | 13
TGTGCCTGGCGCCGACAGGGTCGGTCACCCCTCCACTTT | CAWRRQGRSPLHF | TRBD1 | TRBJ1-6 | TRBV30 | NA | 13
TGTGCCAGCAGCTTGGGACTAGCGGGAGCCCGTGGTGAGCAGTTCTTC | CASSLGLAGARGEQFF | TRBD2 | TRBJ2-1 | TRBV7-2 | NA | 16